This TCR beta chain is from a study of long-term antiretroviral therapy in people with HIV. CDR3 length: 16 residues. With V trimmed by 0 bases and J by 1 base, 3 bases remained unmatched. Germline V gene sequence: CDR1 MNHNY, CDR2 SVGAGI (reference sequence). This clone has just one count. Sequencing relied on immunoSEQ assay v3.0, run at survey level. Some clones are missing from TCRdb's copy, which holds only in-frame ones; the method was immunoSEQ multiplex PCR. The sample lists about 33,000 clones, around three quarters occurring once. This chain links TRBV6-6 with TRBJ1-3, with TRBD1 matching 7 bases. The sample here was unsorted PBMCs, taken 2 years after starting antiretroviral therapy. The receptor was isolated from a woman in her 50s with HIV. The CDR3 reads CASSYSAGQSGNTIYF. The DNA for the CDR3 is TGTGCCAGCAGTTACTCAGCGGGACAGTCTGGAAACACCATATATTTT.